One sample yielded the 3 T cell receptor beta chains listed below, sequenced in a study of identical twins' blood T cells. TCRdb called the 5' RACE reads again in MiXCR, with one record for every CDR3 protein. This table holds 350,000 to 400,000 distinct CDR3 sequences, over 25% found once. The sequencing input was PBMCs. Every receptor here comes from a woman aged 18-55 years in good health.

This clonotype was found once. This chain uses TRBV19 with TRBJ1-5, with D hard to call. The CDR3 runs to 13 residues. CDR1 is LNHDA and CDR2 is SQIVND in the germline V gene (reference sequence). The V and J ends lost 5 bases and 7 bases respectively, with 12 bases between them. CDR3 region: CASSARYEQPQHF. CDR3 in DNA: TGTGCCAGTAGTGCCCGCTACGAACAGCCCCAGCATTTT.

This clonotype was seen only a few times. The junction departs from germline at one end; a sequencing error may be responsible. The rearrangement joins TRBV6-5 to TRBJ2-7; 9 positions match TRBD2. The CDR3 is 15 amino acids. In germline, CDR1 is MNHEY, CDR2 SVGAGI. CDR3 in amino acids: CASSYSTSGHYVQYF. The DNA of the CDR3 is TGTGCCAGCAGTTACTCGACTAGCGGACACTACGTGCAGTACTTC.

There are many counts of this clonotype. V and J are TRBV7-6 and TRBJ2-1, with 10 nucleotides matching TRBD2. Germline trimming cut 5 bases from V and 4 bases from J; bases unmatched to any gene: 5. This CDR3 is built from 15 residues. The germline gives CDR1 SGHVS, CDR2 FNYEAQ. CDR3 region: CASSQSSGSYNEQFF. CDR3 DNA: TGTGCCAGCAGCCAGTCTAGCGGGAGTTACAATGAGCAGTTCTTC.